This TCR beta chain stems from a study of T-cell memory formation after mild COVID-19. Looking at the study overall: Each donor largely had its own TCR clusters. General study points: Cross-reactive memory seemingly joined, as some responding clones were found in pre-infection memory.

To note about this clonotype: Its antigen is unknown.

Germline lookup yields CDR1 DFQATT and CDR2 SNEGSKA (reference sequence). V lost 5 bases, J lost 8 bases, and 7 bases stayed unmatched. The length of the CDR3 is 14 residues. TCRdb re-derived calls from the 5' RACE reads in MiXCR, one entry per CDR3 protein. The sample gives about 320,000 distinct CDR3 sequences, approximately 14% of which show up once; roughly 23% is in the top ten. This clonotype originated in a man younger than 35 who had mild COVID-19 (a few samples of this study predate the infection). Cell type and time point are not known. The V call is TRBV20-1, the J call TRBJ2-1, with 12 bases fitting TRBD1. The sample comprised PBMCs or a T cell subset sorted from them (not recorded which). CDR3 DNA sequence: TGCAGTGCTCCCGGGACAGGGGGCCGTGATGAGCAGTTCTTC. Its protein is CSAPGTGGRDEQFF.